This T cell receptor beta chain was recorded in a study of blood T cell repertoires in COVID-19. As for the study in general: Nucleic acid was either cDNA or gDNA, and it came from T cells, B-cell-depleted T cells, or PBMCs.

Generated by immunoSEQ multiplex PCR, the TCRdb table keeps only in-frame clones and is missing some. The table lists over 250,000 clones, 87% of them singletons. The CDR3 sequence is 14 residues long. V was pared by 9 bases and J by 0 bases, with 13 bases between. Germline lookup yields CDR1 MRHNA and CDR2 SNTAGT. This chain uses TRBV6-4 with TRBJ2-3; D call uncertain. The source is a woman younger than 30 who had recovered from COVID-19. Sample: PBMCs or T cells enriched from blood (not recorded which). CDR3 bases: TGTGCCAGGAGCCCCCCGACTAGCACAGATACGCAGTATTTT. Its protein is CARSPPTSTDTQYF.